This TCR beta chain was found in a study of blood T cell repertoires in COVID-19. Profiled with immunoSEQ multiplex PCR; TCRdb holds only in-frame clones, not every one. Of 100,000 to 150,000 clones detected, approximately 81% appear once; the ten largest clones hold about 39%. Germline assignment: CDR1 MNHEY and CDR2 SVGEGT. The J segment lost 1 base and the V segment lost 2 bases, leaving 1 base of the junction unmatched. The CDR3 runs 14 residues. The sample comprised peripheral blood. The receptor was isolated from a man aged 35 to 55 with active or convalescent COVID-19. This sequence joins TRBV6-2 or TRBV6-3 and TRBJ2-5; the match to TRBD1 covers 7 bases. The CDR3 DNA reads as TGTGCCAGCAGTTACAACAGGGGCCAAGAGACCCAGTACTTC. This encodes CASSYNRGQETQYF.